This T cell receptor beta chain was sequenced in a study of shared clonotypes between healthy human individuals. Within Nashville, Tennessee resided all donors, each a Caucasian adult. The V and J ends lost 6 bases and 8 bases, in that order; junction bases with no gene match: 19. This CDR3 is built from 17 residues. Germline-derived CDR1 and CDR2 are LNHDA and SQIVND (reference sequence). This table comes from immunoSEQ multiplex PCR, and its TCRdb copy is limited to in-frame clones, with some not included. Of over a million clones in the sample, approximately 98.5% are singletons; the top ten hold about 0.34%.

Sequencing was done on a sample of naive CD4+ T cells sorted from blood. Subset reported: CD45RA+ positively selected. The chain recombines TRBV19 with TRBJ2-4; 7 bases align to TRBD2. This clonotype was sampled from a man aged 30-40 years in good health. The CDR3 here is CASSTQGVRGENYIQYF. In DNA form, the CDR3 reads TGTGCCAGTAGCACGCAGGGTGTTCGGGGGGAAAACTACATTCAGTACTTC.